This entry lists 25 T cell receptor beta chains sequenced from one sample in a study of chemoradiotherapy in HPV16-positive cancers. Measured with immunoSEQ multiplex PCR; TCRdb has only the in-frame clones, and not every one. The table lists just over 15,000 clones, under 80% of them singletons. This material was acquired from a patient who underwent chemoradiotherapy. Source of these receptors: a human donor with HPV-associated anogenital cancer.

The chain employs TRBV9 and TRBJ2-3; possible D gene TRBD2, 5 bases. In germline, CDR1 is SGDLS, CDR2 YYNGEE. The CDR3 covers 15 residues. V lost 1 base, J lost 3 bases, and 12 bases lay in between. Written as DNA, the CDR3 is TGTGCCAGCAGCGTATGGCCTAGCCAGACAGATACGCAGTATTTT. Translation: CASSVWPSQTDTQYF.

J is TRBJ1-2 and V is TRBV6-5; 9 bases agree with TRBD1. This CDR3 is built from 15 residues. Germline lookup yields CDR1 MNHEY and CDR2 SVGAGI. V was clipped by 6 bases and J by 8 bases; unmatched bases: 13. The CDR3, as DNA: TGTGCCAGCAGGCCACCGGGACAGGGAATTAGAGGCTACACCTTC. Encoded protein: CASRPPGQGIRGYTF.

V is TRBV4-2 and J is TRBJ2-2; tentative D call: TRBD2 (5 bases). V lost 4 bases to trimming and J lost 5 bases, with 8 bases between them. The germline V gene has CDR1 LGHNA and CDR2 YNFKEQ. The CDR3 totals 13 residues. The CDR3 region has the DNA TGTGCCAGCAGCCCCGGACTTACCGGGGAGCTGTTTTTT. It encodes CASSPGLTGELFF.

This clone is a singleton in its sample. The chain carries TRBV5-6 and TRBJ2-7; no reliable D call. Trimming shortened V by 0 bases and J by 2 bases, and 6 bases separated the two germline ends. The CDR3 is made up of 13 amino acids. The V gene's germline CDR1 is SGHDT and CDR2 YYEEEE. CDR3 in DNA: TGTGCCAGCAGCTTGGTACAGACCTACGAGCAGTACTTC. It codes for CASSLVQTYEQYF.

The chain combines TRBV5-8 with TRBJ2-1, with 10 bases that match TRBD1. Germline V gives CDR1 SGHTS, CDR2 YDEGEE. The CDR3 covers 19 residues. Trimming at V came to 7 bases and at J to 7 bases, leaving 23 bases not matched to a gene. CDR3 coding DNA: TGTGCCAGCCCTAACCACTTACTGACAGGGGGCGTGGGGGTGAATGAGCAGTTCTTC. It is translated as CASPNHLLTGGVGVNEQFF.

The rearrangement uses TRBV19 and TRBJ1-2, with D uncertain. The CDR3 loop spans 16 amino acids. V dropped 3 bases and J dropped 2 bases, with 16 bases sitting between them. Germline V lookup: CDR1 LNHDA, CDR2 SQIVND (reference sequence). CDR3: CASSMSSTYENYGYTF. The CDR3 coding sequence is TGTGCCAGTAGTATGAGTTCGACATACGAAAACTATGGCTACACCTTC.

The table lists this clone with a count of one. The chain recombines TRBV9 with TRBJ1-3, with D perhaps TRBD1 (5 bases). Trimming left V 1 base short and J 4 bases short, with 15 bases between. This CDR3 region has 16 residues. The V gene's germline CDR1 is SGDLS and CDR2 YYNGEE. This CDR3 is CASSVSGGVRGNTIYF. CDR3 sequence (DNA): TGTGCCAGCAGCGTATCGGGAGGGGTAAGGGGAAACACCATATATTTT.

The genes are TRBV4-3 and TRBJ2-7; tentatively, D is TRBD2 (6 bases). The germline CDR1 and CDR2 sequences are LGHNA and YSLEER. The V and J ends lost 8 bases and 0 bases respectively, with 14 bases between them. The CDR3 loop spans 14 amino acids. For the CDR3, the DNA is TGCGCCAGCCGACTAGACACAAACTCCTACGAGCAGTACTTC. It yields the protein CASRLDTNSYEQYF.

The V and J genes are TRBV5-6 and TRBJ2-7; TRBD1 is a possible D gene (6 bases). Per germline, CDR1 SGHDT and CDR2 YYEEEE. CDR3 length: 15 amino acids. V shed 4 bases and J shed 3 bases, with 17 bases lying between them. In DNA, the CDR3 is TGTGCCAGCAGCAAACCTTATGGGACAAACTACGAGCAGTACTTC. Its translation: CASSKPYGTNYEQYF. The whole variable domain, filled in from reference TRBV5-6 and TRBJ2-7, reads DAGVTQSPTHLIKTRGQQVTLRCSPKSGHDTVSWYQQALGQGPQFIFQYYEEEERQRGNFPDRFSGHQFPNYSSELNVNALLLGDSALYLCASSKPYGTNYEQYFGPGTRLTVT.

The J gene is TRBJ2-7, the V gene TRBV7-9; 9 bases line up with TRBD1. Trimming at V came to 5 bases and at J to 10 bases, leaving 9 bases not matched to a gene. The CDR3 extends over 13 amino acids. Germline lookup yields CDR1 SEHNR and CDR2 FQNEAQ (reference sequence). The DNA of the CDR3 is TGTGCCAGCAGCCAAGACAGGGGGATGATTCAGTACTTC. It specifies CASSQDRGMIQYF.

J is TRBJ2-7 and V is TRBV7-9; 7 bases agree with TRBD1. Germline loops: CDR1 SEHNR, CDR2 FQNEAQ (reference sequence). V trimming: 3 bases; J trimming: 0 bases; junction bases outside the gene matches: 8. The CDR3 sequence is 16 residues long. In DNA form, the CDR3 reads TGTGCCAGCAGCTTGCGAAGCCGGACAGGCTCCTACGAGCAGTACTTC. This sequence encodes CASSLRSRTGSYEQYF.

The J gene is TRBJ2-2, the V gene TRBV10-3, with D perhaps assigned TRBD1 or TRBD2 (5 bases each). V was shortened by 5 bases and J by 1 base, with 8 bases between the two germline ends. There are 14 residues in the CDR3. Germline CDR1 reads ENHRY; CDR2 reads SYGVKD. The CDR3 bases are TGTGCCATCAGTCCGGGGCAGAACACCGGGGAGCTGTTTTTT. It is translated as CAISPGQNTGELFF.

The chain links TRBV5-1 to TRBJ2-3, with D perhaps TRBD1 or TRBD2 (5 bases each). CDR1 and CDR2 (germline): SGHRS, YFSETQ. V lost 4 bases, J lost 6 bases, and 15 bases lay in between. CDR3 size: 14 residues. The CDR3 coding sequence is TGCGCCAGCAGCCTGGGGACGGCAACCGATACGCAGTATTTT. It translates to CASSLGTATDTQYF.

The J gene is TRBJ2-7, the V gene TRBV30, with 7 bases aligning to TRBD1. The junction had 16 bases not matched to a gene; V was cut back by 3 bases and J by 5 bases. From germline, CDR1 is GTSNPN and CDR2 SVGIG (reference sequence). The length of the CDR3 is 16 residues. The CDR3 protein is CAWSLAGQDLSDEQYF. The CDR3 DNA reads TGTGCCTGGAGCTTAGCCGGACAGGACCTTTCTGACGAGCAGTACTTC.

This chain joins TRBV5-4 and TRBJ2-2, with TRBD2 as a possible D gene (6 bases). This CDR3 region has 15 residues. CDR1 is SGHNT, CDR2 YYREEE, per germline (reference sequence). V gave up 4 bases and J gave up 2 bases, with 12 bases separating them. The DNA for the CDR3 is TGTGCCAGCAGCAACGGGGGAGCAAACACCGGGGAGCTGTTTTTT. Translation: CASSNGGANTGELFF. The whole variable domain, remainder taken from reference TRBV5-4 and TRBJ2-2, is ETGVTQSPTHLIKTRGQQVTLRCSSQSGHNTVSWYQQALGQGPQFIFQYYREEENGRGNFPPRFSGLQFPNYSSELNVNALELDDSALYLCASSNGGANTGELFFGEGSRLTVL.

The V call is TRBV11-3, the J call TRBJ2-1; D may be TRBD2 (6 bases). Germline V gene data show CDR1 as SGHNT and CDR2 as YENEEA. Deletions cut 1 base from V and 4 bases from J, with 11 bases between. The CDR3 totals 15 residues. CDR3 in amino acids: CASSLGRLDYNEQFF. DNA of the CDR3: TGTGCCAGCAGCTTAGGGAGACTAGATTACAATGAGCAGTTCTTC.

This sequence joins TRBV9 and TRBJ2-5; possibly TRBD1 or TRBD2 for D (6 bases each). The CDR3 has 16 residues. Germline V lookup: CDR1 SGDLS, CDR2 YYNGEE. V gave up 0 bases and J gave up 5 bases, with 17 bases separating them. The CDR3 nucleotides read TGTGCCAGCAGCGTAGCGGGGGCTGGAGGGGGGGAGACCCAGTACTTC. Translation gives CASSVAGAGGGETQYF.

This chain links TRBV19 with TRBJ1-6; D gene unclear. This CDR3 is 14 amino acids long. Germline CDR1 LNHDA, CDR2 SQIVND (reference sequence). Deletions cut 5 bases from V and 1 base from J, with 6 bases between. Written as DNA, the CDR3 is TGTGCCAGTAGTCAGAGGTCCTATAATTCACCCCTCCACTTT. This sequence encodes CASSQRSYNSPLHF. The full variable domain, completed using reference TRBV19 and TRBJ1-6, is DGGITQSPKYLFRKEGQNVTLSCEQNLNHDAMYWYRQDPGQGLRLIYYSQIVNDFQKGDIAEGYSVSREKKESFPLTVTSAQKNPTAFYLCASSQRSYNSPLHFGNGTRLTVT.

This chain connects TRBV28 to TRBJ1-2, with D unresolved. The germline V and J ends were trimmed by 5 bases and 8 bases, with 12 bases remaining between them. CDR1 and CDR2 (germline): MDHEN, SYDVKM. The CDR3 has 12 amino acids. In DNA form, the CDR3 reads TGTGCCAGCAGTGCGGACCGCCGAGGCTACACCTTC. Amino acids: CASSADRRGYTF.

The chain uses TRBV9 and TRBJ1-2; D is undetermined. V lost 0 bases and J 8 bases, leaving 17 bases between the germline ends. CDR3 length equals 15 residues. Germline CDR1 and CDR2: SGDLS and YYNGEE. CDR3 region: CASSVGHETPGGYTF. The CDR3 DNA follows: TGTGCCAGCAGCGTAGGGCACGAGACACCCGGAGGCTACACCTTC.

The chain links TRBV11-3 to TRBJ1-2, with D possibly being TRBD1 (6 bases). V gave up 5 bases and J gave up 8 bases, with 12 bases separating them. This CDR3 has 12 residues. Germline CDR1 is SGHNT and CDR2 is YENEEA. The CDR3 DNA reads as TGTGCCAGCAGCCAGGGCAGGGGAGGCTACACCTTC. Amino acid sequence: CASSQGRGGYTF.

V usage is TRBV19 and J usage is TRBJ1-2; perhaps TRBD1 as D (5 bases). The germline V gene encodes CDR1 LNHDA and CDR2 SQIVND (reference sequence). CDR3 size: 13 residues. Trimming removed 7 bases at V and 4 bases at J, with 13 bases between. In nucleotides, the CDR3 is TGTGCCAGTATGTACCGGGGCGTCTATGGCTACACCTTC. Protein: CASMYRGVYGYTF.

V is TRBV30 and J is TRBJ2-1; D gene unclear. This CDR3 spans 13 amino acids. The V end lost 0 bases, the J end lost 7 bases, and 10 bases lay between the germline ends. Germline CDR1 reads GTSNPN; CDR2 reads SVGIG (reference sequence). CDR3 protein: CAWSVGKGNEQFF. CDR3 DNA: TGTGCCTGGAGTGTGGGGAAGGGTAATGAGCAGTTCTTC.

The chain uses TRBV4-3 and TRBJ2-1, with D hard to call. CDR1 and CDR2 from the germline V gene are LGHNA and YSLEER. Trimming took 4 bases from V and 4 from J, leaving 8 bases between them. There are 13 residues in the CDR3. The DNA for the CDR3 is TGCGCCAGCAGCCTCGGATCTTACAATGAGCAGTTCTTC. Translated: CASSLGSYNEQFF.

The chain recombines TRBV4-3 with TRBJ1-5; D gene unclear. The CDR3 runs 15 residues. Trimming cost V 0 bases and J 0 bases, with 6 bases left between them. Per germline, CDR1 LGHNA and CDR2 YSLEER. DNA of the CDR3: TGCGCCAGCAGCCAAGAGCGGGATAGCAATCAGCCCCAGCATTTT. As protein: CASSQERDSNQPQHF.